Shown below are 11 T cell receptor beta chains from a single sample sequenced in a study of blood T cells in healthy people across ages. Through a sample-barcoded 5' primer and a J-beta primer mix, a second PCR was run for roughly 7 to 12 cycles. TCRdb fed the 5' RACE reads into MiXCR, producing one record per CDR3 protein. Counted here are more than 1 million distinct CDR3 sequences, more than 40% occurring once; the ten biggest clones make up approximately 17%. Sequencing used blood. The receptor set was obtained from a woman aged 55-70 years in good health.

This clonotype was seen a few times. The chain links TRBV5-1 to TRBJ2-5; 9 positions agree with TRBD1. CDR3 length equals 16 residues. CDR1 is SGHRS, CDR2 YFSETQ, per germline. V dropped 5 bases and J dropped 4; count of bases not matched to a gene: 12. The CDR3 DNA follows: TGCGCCAGCAGAGCTAGACCGGGACAGGGTAGAGAGACCCAGTACTTC. Amino acids: CASRARPGQGRETQYF.

This clonotype has ten or more counts. The chain couples TRBV10-3 to TRBJ2-7; 11 nucleotides match TRBD2. This CDR3 contains 12 residues. After removal of 10 bases from V and 3 bases from J, the junction contained 2 bases not matched to a gene. In germline, CDR1 is ENHRY, CDR2 SYGVKD. Here the CDR3 reads CATGTSGYEQYF. The CDR3 DNA sequence: TGTGCCACCGGGACTAGCGGCTACGAGCAGTACTTC.

The chain couples TRBV5-1 to TRBJ2-1; 8 bases are a match to TRBD2. The CDR3 sequence is 15 residues long. Germline trimming cut 6 bases from V and 3 bases from J; bases unmatched to any gene: 8. Germline loops: CDR1 SGHRS, CDR2 YFSETQ. Here the CDR3 DNA reads TGCGCCAGCACCGAAGCGGGAGCTAGCTACAATGAGCAGTTCTTC. Its protein is CASTEAGASYNEQFF. Drawing the rest from reference TRBV5-1 and TRBJ2-1, the complete variable domain is KAGVTQTPRYLIKTRGQQVTLSCSPISGHRSVSWYQQTPGQGLQFLFEYFSETQRNKGNFPGRFSGRQFSNSRSEMNVSTLELGDSALYLCASTEAGASYNEQFFGPGTRLTVL.

This clonotype was picked up a small number of times. CDR3 protein: CSARPRGSYEQYF. The CDR3 DNA reads as TGCAGTGCTAGACCCCGGGGGTCCTACGAGCAGTACTTC. The chain joins TRBV20-1 to TRBJ2-7; tentatively, D is TRBD2 (6 bases). The V end lost 2 bases, the J end lost 1 base, and 9 bases lay between the germline ends. CDR1 is DFQATT and CDR2 is SNEGSKA in the germline V gene (reference sequence). CDR3 length: 13 amino acids.

This clonotype was seen only a few times. The rearrangement joins TRBV27 to TRBJ2-7; 7 positions agree with TRBD1. CDR1 is MNHEY and CDR2 is SMNVEV in the germline V gene (reference sequence). This CDR3 region has 13 residues. The V gene end was trimmed by 5 bases and the J gene end by 4 bases; junction bases not matched to a gene: 5. As DNA, the CDR3 is TGTGCCAGCAGTCACACGACAGGGTACGAGCAGTACTTC. Amino acid sequence: CASSHTTGYEQYF.

The J gene is TRBJ2-2, the V gene TRBV25-1, with 7 positions matching TRBD2. CDR1 is MGHDK and CDR2 is SYGVNS in the germline V gene. The V segment lost 2 bases and the J segment 7 bases; nucleotides outside the gene matches: 7. CDR3 length equals 15 residues. The CDR3 DNA sequence: TGTGCCAGCAGTGAAGTTCGGGAGGTGGGCGGGGAGCTGTTTTTT. The encoded protein is CASSEVREVGGELFF.

This clonotype turned up a few times. The rearrangement joins TRBV15 to TRBJ2-3; D uncertain. Per germline, CDR1 LNHNV and CDR2 YYDKDF (reference sequence). Trimming removed 0 bases at V and 3 bases at J, with 7 bases between. The CDR3 is 14 amino acids. The DNA of the CDR3 is TGTGCCACCAGCAGAGATCAGTCTACAGATACGCAGTATTTT. Translating gives CATSRDQSTDTQYF.

This clonotype has only one observation. The rearrangement uses TRBV21-1 and TRBJ2-1; TRBD1 reflects the table's D call only, with no check against the DNA. TRBV21-1 is a pseudogene segment. The CDR3 consists of 14 residues. The CDR3 sequence: CASSQADRGYEQFF. The CDR3 DNA reads TGTGCCAGCAGCCAGGCAGACAGGGGCTACGAGCAGTTCTTC.

Written as DNA, the CDR3 is TGCAGCGTTGGCATCCCCGGACCGACTTATGGCTACACCTTC. It specifies CSVGIPGPTYGYTF. This sequence joins TRBV29-1 and TRBJ1-2; no clear D gene. Per the germline V gene, CDR1 is SQVTM and CDR2 is ANQGSEA. V was trimmed by 4 bases and J by 5 bases, leaving 17 bases between them. The CDR3 is 14 amino acids.

This clonotype is a singleton in its sample. At one end, the junction sequence differs from germline, possibly due to a read error. V gene TRBV6-1 combines with J gene TRBJ2-7; the match to TRBD2 covers 9 bases. Looked up from germline, CDR1 is MNHNS and CDR2 is SASEGT. CDR3 length: 20 residues. In DNA, the CDR3 is TGTGTCAGCAGTGAAGCGTTGGCAGGGCGAATCCGACTAGCGGACTACGAGCAGTACTTC. Translation gives CVSSEALAGRIRLADYEQYF.

The rearrangement joins TRBV7-2 to TRBJ2-7; 8 nucleotides match TRBD1. The length of the CDR3 is 15 residues. CDR1 and CDR2 from the germline V gene are SGHTA and FQGNSA. The V gene end was trimmed by 4 bases and the J gene end by 1 base; junction bases not matched to a gene: 6. CDR3 bases: TGTGCCAGCAGCTCCGACAGGGGAATTTCCTACGAGCAGTACTTC. This encodes CASSSDRGISYEQYF.